This T cell receptor beta chain was retrieved from a study of immune characterization of retroperitoneal liposarcoma. This clonotype qualifies as large. Via MiXCR, TCRdb re-called the PCR reads, giving one row per CDR3 protein. Of 7,000 to 8,500 distinct CDR3 sequences listed, roughly two fifths are singletons. The source material was tumor tissue. The TCR comes from a male donor with retroperitoneal liposarcoma.

CDR3 in DNA: TGTGCCAGCAGCTTCTTCCGGACAGACTCCTACGAGCAGTACTTC. This codes for CASSFFRTDSYEQYF. The chain couples TRBV7-2 to TRBJ2-7, with D perhaps matching TRBD1 (6 bases). With 3 bases removed from V and 0 bases from J, the gap between germline ends came to 12 bases. The CDR3 loop spans 15 amino acids. Per germline, CDR1 SGHTA and CDR2 FQGNSA. The full variable domain, in which reference TRBV7-2 and TRBJ2-7 provide the parts outside the CDR3, is GAGVSQSPSNKVTEKGKDVELRCDPISGHTALYWYRQSLGQGLEFLIYFQGNSAPDKSGLPSDRFSAERTGGSVSTLTIQRTQQEDSAVYLCASSFFRTDSYEQYFGPGTRLTVT.